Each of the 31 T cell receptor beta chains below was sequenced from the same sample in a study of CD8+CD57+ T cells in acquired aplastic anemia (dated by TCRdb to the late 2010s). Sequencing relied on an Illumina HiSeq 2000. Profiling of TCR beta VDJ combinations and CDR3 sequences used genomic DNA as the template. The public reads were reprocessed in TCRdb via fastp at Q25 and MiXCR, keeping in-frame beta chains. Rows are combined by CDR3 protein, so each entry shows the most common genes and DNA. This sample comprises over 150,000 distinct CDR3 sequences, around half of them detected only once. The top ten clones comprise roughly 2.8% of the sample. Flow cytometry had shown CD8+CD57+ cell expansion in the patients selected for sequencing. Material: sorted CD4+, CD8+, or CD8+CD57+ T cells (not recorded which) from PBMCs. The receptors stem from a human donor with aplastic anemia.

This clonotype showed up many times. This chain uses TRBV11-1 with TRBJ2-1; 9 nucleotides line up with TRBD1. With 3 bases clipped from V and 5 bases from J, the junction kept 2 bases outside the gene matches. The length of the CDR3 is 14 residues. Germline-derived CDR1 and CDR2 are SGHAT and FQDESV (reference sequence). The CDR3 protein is CASSLGQGNNEQFF. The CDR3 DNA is TGTGCCAGCAGCTTGGGACAGGGAAACAATGAGCAGTTCTTC.

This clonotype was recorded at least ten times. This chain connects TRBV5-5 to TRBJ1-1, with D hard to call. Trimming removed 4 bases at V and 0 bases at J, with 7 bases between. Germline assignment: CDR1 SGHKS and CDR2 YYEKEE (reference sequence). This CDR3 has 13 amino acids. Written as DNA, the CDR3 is TGTGCCAGCAGCCCAGATTTGAACACTGAAGCTTTCTTT. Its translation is CASSPDLNTEAFF.

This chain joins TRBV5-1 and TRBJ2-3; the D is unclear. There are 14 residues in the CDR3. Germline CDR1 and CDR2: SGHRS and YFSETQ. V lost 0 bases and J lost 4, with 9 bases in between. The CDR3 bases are TGCGCCAGCAGCTTGGAGGTTAGTTCAGATACGCAGTATTTT. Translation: CASSLEVSSDTQYF.

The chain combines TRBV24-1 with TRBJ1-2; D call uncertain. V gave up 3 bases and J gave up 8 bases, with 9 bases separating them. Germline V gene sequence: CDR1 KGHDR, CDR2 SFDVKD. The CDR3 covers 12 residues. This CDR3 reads CATSDTEGGYTF. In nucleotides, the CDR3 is TGTGCCACCAGTGATACGGAAGGGGGCTACACCTTC.

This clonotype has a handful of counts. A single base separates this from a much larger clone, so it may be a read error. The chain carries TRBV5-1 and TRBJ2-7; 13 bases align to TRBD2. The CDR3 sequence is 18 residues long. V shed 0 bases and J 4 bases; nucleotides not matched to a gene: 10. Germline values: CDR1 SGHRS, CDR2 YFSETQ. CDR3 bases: TGCGCCAGCAGCTTGGGGACTAGCGGGAGTGGGGAGTTGTACGAGCAGTACTTC. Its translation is CASSLGTSGSGELYEQYF.

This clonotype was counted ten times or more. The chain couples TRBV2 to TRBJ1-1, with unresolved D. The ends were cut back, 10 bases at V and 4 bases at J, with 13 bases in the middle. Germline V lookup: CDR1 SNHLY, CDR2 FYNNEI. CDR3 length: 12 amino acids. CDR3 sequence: CAILLGGTEAFF. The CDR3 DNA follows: TGTGCCATCTTGCTTGGTGGCACTGAAGCTTTCTTT.

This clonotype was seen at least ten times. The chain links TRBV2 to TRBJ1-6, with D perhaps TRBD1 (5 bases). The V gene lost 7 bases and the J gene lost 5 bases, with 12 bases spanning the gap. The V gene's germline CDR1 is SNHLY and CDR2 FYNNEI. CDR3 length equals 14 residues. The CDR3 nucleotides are TGTGCCAGCACTAGGCAGGGTGATAATTCACCCCTCCACTTT. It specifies CASTRQGDNSPLHF.

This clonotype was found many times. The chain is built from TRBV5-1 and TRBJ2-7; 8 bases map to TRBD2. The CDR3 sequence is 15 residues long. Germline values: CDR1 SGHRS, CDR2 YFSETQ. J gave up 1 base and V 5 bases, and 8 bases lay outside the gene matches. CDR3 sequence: CASRAGTSGSYEQYF. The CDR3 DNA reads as TGCGCCAGCAGGGCCGGGACTAGTGGTTCCTACGAGCAGTACTTC.

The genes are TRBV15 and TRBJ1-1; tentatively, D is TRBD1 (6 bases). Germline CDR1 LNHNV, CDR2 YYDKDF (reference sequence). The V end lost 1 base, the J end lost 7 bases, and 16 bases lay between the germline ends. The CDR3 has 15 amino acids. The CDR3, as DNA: TGTGCCACCAGCAGAGCAGTCGCGGGGGGCAATGAAGCTTTCTTT. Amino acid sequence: CATSRAVAGGNEAFF.

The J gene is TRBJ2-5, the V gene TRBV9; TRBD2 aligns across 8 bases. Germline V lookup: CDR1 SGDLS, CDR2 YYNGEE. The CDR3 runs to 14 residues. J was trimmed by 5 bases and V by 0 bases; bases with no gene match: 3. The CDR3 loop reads CASSVAGGPETQYF. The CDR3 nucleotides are TGTGCCAGCAGCGTAGCGGGGGGGCCGGAGACCCAGTACTTC.

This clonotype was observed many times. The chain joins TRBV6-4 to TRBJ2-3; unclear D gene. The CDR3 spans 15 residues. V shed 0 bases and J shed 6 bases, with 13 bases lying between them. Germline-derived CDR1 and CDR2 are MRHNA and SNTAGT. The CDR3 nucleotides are TGTGCCAGCAGTGACTCGGCCAGGCCGTATGATACGCAGTATTTT. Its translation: CASSDSARPYDTQYF.

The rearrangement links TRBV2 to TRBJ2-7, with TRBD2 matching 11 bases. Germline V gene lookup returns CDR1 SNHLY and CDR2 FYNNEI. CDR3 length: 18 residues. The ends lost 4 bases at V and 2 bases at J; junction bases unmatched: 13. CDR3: CASSASDTTSGRAYEQYF. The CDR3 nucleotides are TGTGCCAGCAGTGCATCCGATACCACTAGCGGGAGAGCCTACGAGCAGTACTTC.

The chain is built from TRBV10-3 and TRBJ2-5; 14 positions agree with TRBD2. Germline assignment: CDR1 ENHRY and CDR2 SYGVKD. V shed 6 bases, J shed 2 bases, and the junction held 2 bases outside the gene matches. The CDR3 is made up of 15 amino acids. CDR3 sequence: CAIRWTSGGQETQYF. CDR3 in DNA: TGTGCCATCAGGTGGACTAGCGGGGGGCAAGAGACCCAGTACTTC.

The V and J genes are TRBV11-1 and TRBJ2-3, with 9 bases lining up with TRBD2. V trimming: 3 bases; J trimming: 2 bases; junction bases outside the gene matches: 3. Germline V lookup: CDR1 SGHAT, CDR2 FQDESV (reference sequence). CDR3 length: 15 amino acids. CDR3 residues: CASSFLAGLTDTQYF. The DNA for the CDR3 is TGTGCCAGCAGCTTTCTAGCGGGACTCACAGATACGCAGTATTTT.

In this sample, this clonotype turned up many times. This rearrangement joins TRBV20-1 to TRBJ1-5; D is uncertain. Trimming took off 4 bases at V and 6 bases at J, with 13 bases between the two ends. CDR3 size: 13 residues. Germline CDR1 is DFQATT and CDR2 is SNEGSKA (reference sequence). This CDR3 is CSANDGHGQPQHF. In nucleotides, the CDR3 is TGCAGTGCTAACGACGGGCACGGTCAGCCCCAGCATTTT.

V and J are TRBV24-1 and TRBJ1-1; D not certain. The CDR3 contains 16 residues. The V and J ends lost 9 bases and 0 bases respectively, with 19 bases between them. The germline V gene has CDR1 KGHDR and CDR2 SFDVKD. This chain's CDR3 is CATVAPNAPVNTEAFF. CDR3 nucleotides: TGTGCCACCGTGGCACCGAACGCCCCCGTGAACACTGAAGCTTTCTTT.

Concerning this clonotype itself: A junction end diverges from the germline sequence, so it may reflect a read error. In DNA form, the CDR3 reads TGCAGCGTTGGTAGGGGGCGTAACGAGCGGTACTTC. Amino acids: CSVGRGRNERYF. This chain uses TRBV29-1 with TRBJ2-7, with TRBD1 matching over 7 bases. The CDR3 is 12 residues long. The germline V gene has CDR1 SQVTM and CDR2 ANQGSEA.

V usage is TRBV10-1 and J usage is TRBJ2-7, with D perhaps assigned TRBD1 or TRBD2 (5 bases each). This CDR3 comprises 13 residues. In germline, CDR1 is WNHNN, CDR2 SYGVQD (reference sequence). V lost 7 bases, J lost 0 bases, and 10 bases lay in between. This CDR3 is CASNGAGSYEQYF. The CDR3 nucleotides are TGCGCCAGCAACGGGGCGGGCTCCTACGAGCAGTACTTC.

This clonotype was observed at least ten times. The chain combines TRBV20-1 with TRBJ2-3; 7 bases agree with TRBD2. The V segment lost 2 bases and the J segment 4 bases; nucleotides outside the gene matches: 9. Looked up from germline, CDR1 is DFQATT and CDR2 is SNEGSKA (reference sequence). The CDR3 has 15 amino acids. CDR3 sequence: CSARPYRGSPDTQYF. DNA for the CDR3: TGCAGTGCTAGACCCTATCGCGGGAGCCCAGATACGCAGTATTTT.

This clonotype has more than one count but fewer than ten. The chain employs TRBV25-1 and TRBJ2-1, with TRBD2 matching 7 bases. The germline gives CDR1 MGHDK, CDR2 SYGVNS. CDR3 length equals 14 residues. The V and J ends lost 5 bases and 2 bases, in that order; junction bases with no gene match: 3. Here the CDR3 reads CASSSSGPYNEQFF. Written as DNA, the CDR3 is TGTGCCAGCAGTTCTAGCGGACCCTACAATGAGCAGTTCTTC.

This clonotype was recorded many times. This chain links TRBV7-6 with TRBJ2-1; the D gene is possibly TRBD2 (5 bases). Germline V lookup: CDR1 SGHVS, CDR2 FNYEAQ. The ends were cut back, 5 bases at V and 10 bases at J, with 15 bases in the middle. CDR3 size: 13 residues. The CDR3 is CASSPLAPREQFF. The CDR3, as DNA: TGTGCCAGCAGCCCCTTAGCGCCGCGGGAGCAGTTCTTC.

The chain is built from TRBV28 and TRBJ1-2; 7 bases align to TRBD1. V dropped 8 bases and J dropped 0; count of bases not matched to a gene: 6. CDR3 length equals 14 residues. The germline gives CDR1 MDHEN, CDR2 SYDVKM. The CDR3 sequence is CASAPGQTNYGYTF. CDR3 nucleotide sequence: TGTGCCAGCGCCCCGGGACAGACTAACTATGGCTACACCTTC.

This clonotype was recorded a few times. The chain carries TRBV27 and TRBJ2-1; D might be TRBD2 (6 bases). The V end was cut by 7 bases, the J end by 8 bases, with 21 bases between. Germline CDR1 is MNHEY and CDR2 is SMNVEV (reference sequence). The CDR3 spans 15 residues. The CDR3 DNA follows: TGTGCCAGCACCAATGGGAACAGACCGGGGGATGAGCAGTTCTTC. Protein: CASTNGNRPGDEQFF.

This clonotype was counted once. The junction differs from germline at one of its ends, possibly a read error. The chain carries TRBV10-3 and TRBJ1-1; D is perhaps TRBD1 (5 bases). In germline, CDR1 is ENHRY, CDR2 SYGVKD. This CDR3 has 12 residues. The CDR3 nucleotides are TGTGCCATCCAGGGAACGAACACTGAAACTTTCTTT. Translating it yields CAIQGTNTETFF.

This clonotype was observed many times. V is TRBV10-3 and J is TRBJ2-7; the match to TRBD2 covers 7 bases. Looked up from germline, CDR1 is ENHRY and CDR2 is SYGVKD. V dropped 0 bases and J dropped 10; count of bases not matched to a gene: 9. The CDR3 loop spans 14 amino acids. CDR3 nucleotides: TGTGCCATCAGTGAGTCGAACCTGGGAGGGGATCAGTACTTC. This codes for CAISESNLGGDQYF.

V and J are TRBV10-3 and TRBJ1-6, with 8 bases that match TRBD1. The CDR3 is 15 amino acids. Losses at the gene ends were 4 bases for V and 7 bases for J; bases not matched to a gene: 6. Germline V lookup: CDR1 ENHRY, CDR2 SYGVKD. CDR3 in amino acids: CAISGDRNNNSPLHF. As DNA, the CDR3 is TGTGCCATCAGTGGGGACAGGAATAACAATTCACCCCTCCACTTT.

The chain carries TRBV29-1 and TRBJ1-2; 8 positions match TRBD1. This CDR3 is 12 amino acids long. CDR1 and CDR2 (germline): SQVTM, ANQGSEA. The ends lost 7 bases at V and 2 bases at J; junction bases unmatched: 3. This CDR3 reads CSGQGANYGYTF. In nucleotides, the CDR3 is TGCAGCGGTCAGGGGGCGAACTATGGCTACACCTTC.

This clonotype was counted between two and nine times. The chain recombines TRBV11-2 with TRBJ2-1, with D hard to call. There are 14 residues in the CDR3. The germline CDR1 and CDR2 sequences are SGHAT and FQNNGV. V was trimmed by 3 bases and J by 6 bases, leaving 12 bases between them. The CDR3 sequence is CASSLLSILNEQFF. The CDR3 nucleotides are TGTGCCAGCAGCTTGCTTTCAATACTCAATGAGCAGTTCTTC.

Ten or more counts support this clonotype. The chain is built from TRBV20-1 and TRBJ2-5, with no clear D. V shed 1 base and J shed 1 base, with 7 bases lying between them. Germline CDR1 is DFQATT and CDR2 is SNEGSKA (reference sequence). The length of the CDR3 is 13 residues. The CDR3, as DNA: TGCAGTGCTAGAGTCGGCTCCCAAGAGACCCAGTACTTC. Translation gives CSARVGSQETQYF.

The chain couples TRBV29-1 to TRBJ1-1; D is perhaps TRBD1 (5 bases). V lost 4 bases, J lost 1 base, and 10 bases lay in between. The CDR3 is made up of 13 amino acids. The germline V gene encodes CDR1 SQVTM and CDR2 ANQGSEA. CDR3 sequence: CSVVYQGNTEAFF. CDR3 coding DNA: TGCAGCGTTGTGTATCAGGGGAACACTGAAGCTTTCTTT.

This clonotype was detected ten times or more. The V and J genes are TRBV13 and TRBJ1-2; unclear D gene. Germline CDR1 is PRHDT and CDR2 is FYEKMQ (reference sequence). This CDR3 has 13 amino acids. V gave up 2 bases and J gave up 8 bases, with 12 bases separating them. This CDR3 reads CASSLSIVSGYTF. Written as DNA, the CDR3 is TGTGCCAGCAGCTTAAGTATTGTTTCGGGCTACACCTTC.